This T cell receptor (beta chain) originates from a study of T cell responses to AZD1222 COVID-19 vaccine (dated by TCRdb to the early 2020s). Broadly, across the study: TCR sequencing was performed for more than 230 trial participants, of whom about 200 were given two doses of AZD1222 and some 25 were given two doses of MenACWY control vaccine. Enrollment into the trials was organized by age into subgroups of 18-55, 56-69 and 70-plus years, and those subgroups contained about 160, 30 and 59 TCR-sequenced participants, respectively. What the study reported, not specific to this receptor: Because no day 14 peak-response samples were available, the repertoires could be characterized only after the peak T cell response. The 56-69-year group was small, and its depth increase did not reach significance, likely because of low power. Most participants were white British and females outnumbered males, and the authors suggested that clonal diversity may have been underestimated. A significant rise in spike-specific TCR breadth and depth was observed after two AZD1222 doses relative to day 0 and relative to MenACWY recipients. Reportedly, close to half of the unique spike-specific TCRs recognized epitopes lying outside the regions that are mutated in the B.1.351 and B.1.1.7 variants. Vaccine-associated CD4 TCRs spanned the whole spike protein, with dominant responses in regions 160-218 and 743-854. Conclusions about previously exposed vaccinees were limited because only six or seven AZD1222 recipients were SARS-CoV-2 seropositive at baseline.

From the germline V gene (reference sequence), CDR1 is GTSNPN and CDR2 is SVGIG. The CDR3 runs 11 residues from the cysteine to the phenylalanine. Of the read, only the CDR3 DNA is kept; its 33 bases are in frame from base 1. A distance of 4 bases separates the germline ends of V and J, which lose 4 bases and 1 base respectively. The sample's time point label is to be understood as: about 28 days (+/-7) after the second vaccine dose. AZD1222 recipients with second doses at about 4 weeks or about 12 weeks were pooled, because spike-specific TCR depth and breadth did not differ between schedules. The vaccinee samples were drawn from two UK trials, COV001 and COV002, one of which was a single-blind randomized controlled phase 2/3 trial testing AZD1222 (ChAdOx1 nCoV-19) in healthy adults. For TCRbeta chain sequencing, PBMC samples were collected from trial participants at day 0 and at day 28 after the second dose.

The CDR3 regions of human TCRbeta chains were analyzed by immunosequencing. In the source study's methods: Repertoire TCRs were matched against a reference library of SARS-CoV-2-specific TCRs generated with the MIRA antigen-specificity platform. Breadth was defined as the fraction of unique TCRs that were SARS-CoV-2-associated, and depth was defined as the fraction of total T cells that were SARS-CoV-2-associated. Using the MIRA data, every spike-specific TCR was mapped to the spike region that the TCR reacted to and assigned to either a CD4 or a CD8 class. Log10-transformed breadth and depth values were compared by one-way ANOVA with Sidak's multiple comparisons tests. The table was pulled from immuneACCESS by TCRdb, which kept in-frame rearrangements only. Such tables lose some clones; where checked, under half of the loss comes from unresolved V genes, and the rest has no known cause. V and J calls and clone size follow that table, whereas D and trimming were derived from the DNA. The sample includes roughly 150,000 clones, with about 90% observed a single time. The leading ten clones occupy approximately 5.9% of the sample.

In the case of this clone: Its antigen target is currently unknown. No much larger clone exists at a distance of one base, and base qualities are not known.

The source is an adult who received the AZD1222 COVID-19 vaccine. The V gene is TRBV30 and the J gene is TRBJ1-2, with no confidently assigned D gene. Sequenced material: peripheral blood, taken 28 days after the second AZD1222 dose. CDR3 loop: CAWMGNYGYTF. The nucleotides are TGTGCCTGGATGGGTAACTATGGCTACACCTTC.